The present T cell receptor (beta chain) was sequenced within a study of blood T cell repertoires in COVID-19. Whole-study context: Sources were T cells, B-cell-depleted T cells, or PBMCs; the material itself was cDNA or gDNA.

Source study methods: The authors estimated nucleated cell counts from reference gene primer amplification. Some clones are missing from TCRdb's copy, which holds only in-frame ones; the method was immunoSEQ multiplex PCR. Clone size and the V and J calls come from that table; the DNA yielded D and trimming. The sample carries a few hundred thousand clones, about 87% recorded once. Trimming cost V 4 bases and J 3 bases; bases outside gene matches: 10. This CDR3 is built from 15 residues. From germline, CDR1 is SGHNT and CDR2 YYREEE (reference sequence). Participants reported their clinical history, and cohort assignment relied on those reports.

The chain combines TRBV5-4 with TRBJ2-7; 7 bases map to TRBD1. Sequencing used PBMCs or T cells enriched from blood (not recorded which). The sequence derives from a woman younger than 35 who had recovered from COVID-19. The CDR3 loop is CASSHRQGPNYEQYF. The DNA of the CDR3 is TGTGCCAGCAGCCATAGACAGGGACCCAACTACGAGCAGTACTTC.